The 30 T cell receptor beta chains presented below share a single source sample, sequenced in a study of cytomegalovirus exposure and HLA in healthy donors. PCR primers comprised 60 Vbeta and 13 Jbeta primers. Sequencing was performed with immunoSEQ multiplex PCR; in TCRdb, only in-frame clones are kept and a portion is missing. Counted here are about 200,000 clones, approximately 82% occurring once; the ten biggest clones make up roughly 0.6%. Sequenced input: PBMCs. The receptors originated from a man aged 18 to 30 in good health and CMV-seronegative.

This sequence joins TRBV28 and TRBJ2-7; the D gene is possibly TRBD1 (5 bases). There are 13 residues in the CDR3. Deletions cut 6 bases from V and 1 base from J, with 10 bases between. CDR1 is MDHEN and CDR2 is SYDVKM in the germline V gene. The CDR3 coding sequence is TGTGCCAGCAGCCTCACAGGATCCTACGAGCAGTACTTC. It is translated as CASSLTGSYEQYF.

The chain employs TRBV18 and TRBJ2-1; D uncertain. The V and J ends lost 5 bases and 6 bases respectively, with 5 bases between them. This CDR3 comprises 11 residues. CDR1 KGHSH and CDR2 LQKENI come from the germline V gene. CDR3: CASSSGNEQFF. CDR3 DNA: TGTGCCAGCTCATCGGGCAATGAGCAGTTCTTC.

This clone appeared once. The V call is TRBV18, the J call TRBJ2-1; 7 nucleotides agree with TRBD2. This CDR3 is 13 amino acids long. CDR1 is KGHSH and CDR2 is LQKENI in the germline V gene. V lost 0 bases to trimming and J lost 10 bases; unmatched junction nucleotides: 3. CDR3 protein: CASSPPGGWEQFF. Here the CDR3 DNA reads TGTGCCAGCTCACCACCGGGGGGGTGGGAGCAGTTCTTC.

The chain uses TRBV2 and TRBJ2-7, with 12 bases matching TRBD2. This CDR3 spans 14 amino acids. CDR1 and CDR2 from the germline V gene are SNHLY and FYNNEI. Trimming at V came to 5 bases and at J to 2 bases, leaving 1 base not matched to a gene. CDR3 nucleotides: TGTGCCAGCAGTCGGACTAGCGGGGCCTACGAGCAGTACTTC. Protein: CASSRTSGAYEQYF.

This clone was found once. V and J are TRBV6-5 and TRBJ2-7; 7 bases agree with TRBD1. V shed 7 bases and J 2 bases; nucleotides not matched to a gene: 8. The germline V gene has CDR1 MNHEY and CDR2 SVGAGI. CDR3 length: 14 amino acids. The CDR3 is CASNLPGQPYEQYF. The CDR3 nucleotides read TGTGCCAGCAACCTCCCGGGACAGCCCTACGAGCAGTACTTC.

This rearrangement joins TRBV15 to TRBJ2-1; 7 nucleotides line up with TRBD1. This CDR3 is built from 17 residues. Germline V CDR1 and CDR2: LNHNV, YYDKDF (reference sequence). Losses at the gene ends were 3 bases for V and 1 base for J; bases not matched to a gene: 9. CDR3 residues: CATSSAPTGNSYNEQFF. DNA of the CDR3: TGTGCCACCAGCAGCGCCCCGACAGGGAATTCCTACAATGAGCAGTTCTTC.

Only one count was recorded for this clone. This rearrangement joins TRBV6-1 to TRBJ2-4, with D possibly being TRBD2 (6 bases). Trimming took 6 bases from V and 8 from J, leaving 29 bases between them. The CDR3 covers 18 residues. Per the germline V gene, CDR1 is MNHNS and CDR2 is SASEGT. The CDR3, as DNA: TGTGCCAGCAGGGAACTTGGAGCCCTAGCGCCCTCATTCGACATTCAGTACTTC. It codes for CASRELGALAPSFDIQYF.

This clone occurred once. The chain employs TRBV10-2 and TRBJ2-1; 8 bases match TRBD2. With 4 bases clipped from V and 9 bases from J, the junction kept 17 bases outside the gene matches. Germline CDR1 WSHSY, CDR2 SAAADI. The CDR3 length is 17 residues. The CDR3 region has the DNA TGCGCCAGCAGTGGGATACCCGGGAGGGCCTATGAGCGTGAGCAGTTCTTC. Amino acids: CASSGIPGRAYEREQFF.

Comments on this clone: A junction end diverges from the germline sequence, so it may reflect a read error. This chain connects TRBV7-9 to TRBJ1-1; D may be TRBD1 (5 bases). Germline V lookup: CDR1 SEHNR, CDR2 FQNEAQ (reference sequence). This CDR3 region has 17 residues. The CDR3 loop reads CSSRKPSRAGLATEAFF. The CDR3 nucleotides read TGTTCCAGCAGAAAGCCCTCAAGGGCAGGGCTGGCCACTGAAGCTTTCTTT.

The rearrangement joins TRBV5-4 to TRBJ2-2; 9 positions match TRBD1. Looked up from germline, CDR1 is SGHNT and CDR2 is YYREEE (reference sequence). The ends lost 1 base at V and 0 bases at J; junction bases unmatched: 4. This CDR3 region has 17 residues. In DNA, the CDR3 is TGTGCCAGCAGCTTGTTGGGACAGGGCTCGAACACCGGGGAGCTGTTTTTT. This gives the protein CASSLLGQGSNTGELFF.

V gene TRBV5-1 combines with J gene TRBJ1-1, with 7 bases aligning to TRBD1. The germline CDR1 and CDR2 sequences are SGHRS and YFSETQ. There are 15 residues in the CDR3. With V trimmed by 1 base and J by 6 bases, 9 bases remained unmatched. The CDR3 reads CASSLSPLTGAEAFF. The CDR3 DNA reads as TGCGCCAGCAGCTTGTCTCCTCTAACAGGGGCTGAAGCTTTCTTT.

The chain carries TRBV7-3 and TRBJ2-7, with TRBD1 identical over 10 bases. The length of the CDR3 is 15 residues. Germline values: CDR1 SGHTA, CDR2 FQGTGA. The junction had 7 bases not matched to a gene; V was cut back by 6 bases and J by 2 bases. This chain's CDR3 is CASSLGGTGAYEQYF. The CDR3, as DNA: TGTGCCAGCAGTTTAGGCGGGACAGGGGCCTACGAGCAGTACTTC.

The J gene is TRBJ1-2, the V gene TRBV13; 9 nucleotides match TRBD1. V lost 5 bases to trimming and J lost 8 bases; unmatched junction nucleotides: 9. The CDR3 sequence is 14 residues long. Germline loops: CDR1 PRHDT, CDR2 FYEKMQ (reference sequence). CDR3 sequence (DNA): TGTGCCAGCAGCCTCAGGACAGGGGCAGGGGGCTACACCTTC. It yields the protein CASSLRTGAGGYTF. Based on the CDR3 plus reference TRBV13 and TRBJ1-2, the full variable domain is AAGVIQSPRHLIKEKRETATLKCYPIPRHDTVYWYQQGPGQDPQFLISFYEKMQSDKGSIPDRFSAQQFSDYHSELNMSSLELGDSALYFCASSLRTGAGGYTFGSGTRLTVV.

The chain has TRBV14 and TRBJ1-6; D is perhaps TRBD1 (6 bases). Trimming pared 4 bases from V and 10 bases from J, leaving 14 bases between. Germline values: CDR1 SGHDN, CDR2 FVKESK. This CDR3 is built from 14 residues. The CDR3 here is CASSLTGYGSPLHF. In nucleotides, the CDR3 is TGTGCCAGCAGCCTCACAGGGTACGGCTCACCCCTCCACTTT.

This chain uses TRBV1 with TRBJ2-7; the DNA was not compared with TRBD1, the D call given in the table. TRBV1 is given as a pseudogene. This CDR3 has 13 amino acids. The CDR3 spells CTSSQDRPREQYF. CDR3 DNA: TGCACCAGCAGCCAGGACAGGCCGAGGGAGCAGTACTTC.

The chain combines TRBV6-1 with TRBJ2-7; possibly TRBD2 for D (5 bases). Trimming pared 5 bases from V and 6 bases from J, leaving 20 bases between. The CDR3 runs 15 residues. Germline CDR1 reads MNHNS; CDR2 reads SASEGT. The CDR3 nucleotides read TGTGCCAGCAGTCCGGAGGTGCACTCTTCCGGCGAGCAGTACTTC. The encoded protein is CASSPEVHSSGEQYF.

This clone was recorded only once. The V and J genes are TRBV27 and TRBJ2-3, with D possibly being TRBD2 (6 bases). This CDR3 has 15 amino acids. The germline gives CDR1 MNHEY, CDR2 SMNVEV (reference sequence). V was clipped by 5 bases and J by 1 base, with 13 bases between them. The chain's CDR3 is CASSPELARTDTQYF. The DNA for the CDR3 is TGTGCCAGCAGTCCAGAACTAGCCCGCACAGATACGCAGTATTTT.

This clone was recorded a few times. The V and J genes are TRBV30 and TRBJ1-2; no reliable D call. V was trimmed by 0 bases and J by 0 bases, leaving 23 bases between them. CDR1 and CDR2 from the germline V gene are GTSNPN and SVGIG (reference sequence). CDR3 size: 19 residues. As DNA, the CDR3 is TGTGCCTGGAGTGTAGCCCGGGGTCAGAGAGGAGCAGCTAACTATGGCTACACCTTC. It is translated as CAWSVARGQRGAANYGYTF.

The chain links TRBV19 to TRBJ2-4; TRBD1 might be the D (6 bases). V was clipped by 7 bases and J by 8 bases, with 24 bases between them. CDR1 is LNHDA, CDR2 SQIVND, per germline (reference sequence). The CDR3 sequence is 16 residues long. The CDR3 nucleotides read TGTGCCAGTACCCCAGAAAGGGGACACCCCCCCCACATTCAGTACTTC. Protein: CASTPERGHPPHIQYF.

The chain joins TRBV9 to TRBJ2-7; perhaps TRBD1 as D (5 bases). The V gene's germline CDR1 is SGDLS and CDR2 YYNGEE. The V end lost 2 bases, the J end lost 0 bases, and 9 bases lay between the germline ends. This CDR3 has 14 residues. CDR3 coding DNA: TGTGCCAGCAGCGTCGACAGCAGCTCCTACGAGCAGTACTTC. This sequence encodes CASSVDSSSYEQYF. The full variable domain, completed using reference TRBV9 and TRBJ2-7, is DSGVTQTPKHLITATGQRVTLRCSPRSGDLSVYWYQQSLDQGLQFLIQYYNGEERAKGNILERFSAQQFPDLHSELNLSSLELGDSALYFCASSVDSSSYEQYFGPGTRLTVT.

This clone came up a few times. This chain uses TRBV30 with TRBJ2-7; tentatively, D is TRBD1 (7 bases). Trimming left V 0 bases short and J 3 bases short, with 15 bases between. Germline CDR1 and CDR2: GTSNPN and SVGIG (reference sequence). This CDR3 is 15 amino acids long. This chain's CDR3 is CAWSVRRDSIYEQYF. The CDR3 DNA reads TGTGCCTGGAGTGTACGGCGGGACAGTATCTACGAGCAGTACTTC.

J is TRBJ2-7 and V is TRBV5-1, with 11 bases matching TRBD2. The CDR3 is made up of 17 amino acids. The trim removed 0 bases at V and 0 bases at J, leaving 5 bases unmatched. Germline V gives CDR1 SGHRS, CDR2 YFSETQ. CDR3 bases: TGCGCCAGCAGCTTGGATAGCGGGAGGGCCAGCTCCTACGAGCAGTACTTC. It yields the protein CASSLDSGRASSYEQYF. The variable domain in full, with the rest retrieved from reference TRBV5-1 and TRBJ2-7, is KAGVTQTPRYLIKTRGQQVTLSCSPISGHRSVSWYQQTPGQGLQFLFEYFSETQRNKGNFPGRFSGRQFSNSRSEMNVSTLELGDSALYLCASSLDSGRASSYEQYFGPGTRLTVT.

The chain carries TRBV9 and TRBJ2-3, with TRBD2 identical over 7 bases. Germline V gene data show CDR1 as SGDLS and CDR2 as YYNGEE. J gave up 5 bases and V 3 bases, and 0 bases lay outside the gene matches. The CDR3 spans 12 residues. CDR3 sequence: CASSGGGDTQYF. For the CDR3, the DNA is TGTGCCAGCAGCGGGGGGGGAGATACGCAGTATTTT.

This rearrangement joins TRBV19 to TRBJ1-4, with 10 bases lining up with TRBD1. V lost 9 bases and J lost 7; bases outside the gene matches: 8. Germline values: CDR1 LNHDA, CDR2 SQIVND (reference sequence). The CDR3 covers 14 residues. CDR3 in DNA: TGTGCCAGCCAATTCGGGACAGGGGTTGAAAAACTGTTTTTT. Protein: CASQFGTGVEKLFF.

V is TRBV18 and J is TRBJ1-5; D is ambiguous. CDR1 and CDR2 (germline): KGHSH, LQKENI. This CDR3 is 14 amino acids long. Between the trimmed V and J ends, which lost 0 bases and 4 bases, there was a span of 7 bases. The CDR3 region is CASSPPGRNQPQHF. The CDR3 nucleotides are TGTGCCAGCTCACCACCGGGGAGAAATCAGCCCCAGCATTTT.

The genes are TRBV4-1 and TRBJ2-7; 10 positions agree with TRBD2. Trimming removed 4 bases from V and 2 bases from J; junction bases left unmatched: 8. This CDR3 has 16 residues. CDR1 is MGHRA, CDR2 YSYEKL, per germline. As DNA, the CDR3 is TGCGCCAGCAGCCGAGAAGTAGCGGGAGGTGCCTACGAGCAGTACTTC. This sequence encodes CASSREVAGGAYEQYF.

This clone was detected a few times. The rearrangement uses TRBV6-5 and TRBJ2-7, with a possible D match to TRBD1 (7 bases). Between the trimmed V and J ends, which lost 7 bases and 5 bases, there was a span of 15 bases. The CDR3 length is 13 residues. Looked up from germline, CDR1 is MNHEY and CDR2 is SVGAGI. The CDR3 nucleotides are TGTGCCAGCACCAGGGGCAGGGGGGACGAGCAGTACTTC. This encodes CASTRGRGDEQYF.

This sequence joins TRBV29-1 and TRBJ1-1, with 10 bases identical to TRBD1. CDR1 and CDR2 from the germline V gene are SQVTM and ANQGSEA. The J segment lost 0 bases and the V segment lost 7 bases, leaving 8 bases of the junction unmatched. This CDR3 has 15 residues. Here the CDR3 reads CSATGTGAMNTEAFF. The CDR3 DNA follows: TGCAGCGCCACCGGGACAGGGGCCATGAACACTGAAGCTTTCTTT.

The rearrangement links TRBV28 to TRBJ1-1, with D possibly being TRBD1 (5 bases). Germline values: CDR1 MDHEN, CDR2 SYDVKM. V lost 2 bases, J lost 11 bases, and 12 bases lay in between. This CDR3 has 12 residues. The CDR3 DNA reads as TGTGCCAGCAGTTTAGAGGGGAGGGACGCTTTCTTT. It is translated as CASSLEGRDAFF.

This clone has only a few counts. V usage is TRBV30 and J usage is TRBJ2-1, with TRBD2 identical over 13 bases. The CDR3 contains 14 residues. Germline values: CDR1 GTSNPN, CDR2 SVGIG (reference sequence). The J segment lost 12 bases and the V segment lost 2 bases, leaving 7 bases of the junction unmatched. The CDR3, as DNA: TGTGCCTGGAGTTCGACTAGCGGGAGGTTATGGCAGTTCTTC. It specifies CAWSSTSGRLWQFF.